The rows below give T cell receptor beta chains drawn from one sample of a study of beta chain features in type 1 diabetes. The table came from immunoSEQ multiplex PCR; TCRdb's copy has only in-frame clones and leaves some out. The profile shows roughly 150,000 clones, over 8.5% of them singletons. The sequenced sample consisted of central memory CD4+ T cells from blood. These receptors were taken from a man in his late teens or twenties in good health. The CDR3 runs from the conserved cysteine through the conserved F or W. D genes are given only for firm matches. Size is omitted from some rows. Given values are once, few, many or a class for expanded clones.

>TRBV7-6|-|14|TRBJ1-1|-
CASSPSRLNTEAFF
TGTGCCAGCAGCCCTTCAAGGTTAAACACTGAAGCTTTCTTT
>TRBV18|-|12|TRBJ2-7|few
CASSRQTYEQYF
TGTGCCAGCTCACGACAGACCTACGAGCAGTACTTC
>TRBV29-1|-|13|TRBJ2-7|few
CSVEDDGSYEQYF
TGCAGCGTTGAAGATGACGGCTCCTACGAGCAGTACTTC
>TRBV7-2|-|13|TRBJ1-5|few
CASSLQGNQPQHF
TGTGCCAGCAGTCTTCAGGGTAACCAGCCCCAGCATTTT
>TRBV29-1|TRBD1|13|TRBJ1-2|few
CSSSGQGNYGYTF
TGCAGCTCGTCGGGACAGGGGAACTATGGCTACACCTTC
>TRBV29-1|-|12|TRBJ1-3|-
CSTPGAGNTIYF
TGCAGTACACCCGGAGCTGGAAACACCATATATTTT
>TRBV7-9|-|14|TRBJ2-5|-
CASKGTSKSETQYF
TGTGCCAGCAAAGGGACATCCAAAAGCGAGACCCAGTACTTC
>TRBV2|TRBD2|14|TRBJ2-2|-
CASRRTSSYGELFF
TGTGCCAGCAGAAGGACTAGCTCCTACGGGGAGCTGTTTTTT
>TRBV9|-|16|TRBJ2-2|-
CASSAFTGQNTGELFF
TGTGCCAGCAGCGCCTTTACGGGGCAGAACACCGGGGAGCTGTTTTTT
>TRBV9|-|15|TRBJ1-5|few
CASSPAGESNQPQHF
TGTGCCAGCAGCCCCGCGGGGGAAAGCAATCAGCCCCAGCATTTT
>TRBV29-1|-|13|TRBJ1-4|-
CSVEGVEREKLFF
TGCAGCGTTGAAGGGGTAGAACGTGAAAAACTGTTTTTT
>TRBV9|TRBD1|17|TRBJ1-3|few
CASSALDRAGSGNTIYF
TGTGCCAGCAGCGCCCTCGACAGGGCGGGCTCTGGAAACACCATATATTTT
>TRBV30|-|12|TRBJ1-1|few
CAWSVRNTEAFF
TGTGCCTGGAGTGTACGGAACACTGAAGCTTTCTTT
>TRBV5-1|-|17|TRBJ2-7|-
CASSPRPDRNMNYEQYF
TGCGCCAGCAGCCCCCGCCCAGACAGGAATATGAACTACGAGCAGTACTTC
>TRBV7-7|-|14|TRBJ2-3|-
CASSPGLITDTQYF
TGTGCCAGCAGCCCAGGCCTCATCACAGATACGCAGTATTTT
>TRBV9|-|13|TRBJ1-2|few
CASSVNGNYGYTF
TGTGCCAGCAGCGTAAATGGGAACTATGGCTACACCTTC
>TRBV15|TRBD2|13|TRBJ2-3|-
CAISKRGTDTQYF
TGTGCCATCAGTAAGCGGGGGACAGATACGCAGTATTTT
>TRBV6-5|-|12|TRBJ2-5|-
CASSARKETQYF
TGTGCCAGCAGTGCAAGGAAAGAGACCCAGTACTTC
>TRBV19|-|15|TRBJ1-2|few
CASSIPGGGGYGYTF
TGTGCCAGTAGTATCCCAGGTGGGGGAGGCTATGGCTACACCTTC
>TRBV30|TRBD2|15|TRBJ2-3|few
CAWSVGLADTDTQYF
TGTGCCTGGAGTGTGGGGCTAGCGGACACAGATACGCAGTATTTT
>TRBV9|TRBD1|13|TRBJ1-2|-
CASTRGGGDRYTF
TGTGCCAGCACCAGGGGGGGCGGTGATCGCTACACCTTC
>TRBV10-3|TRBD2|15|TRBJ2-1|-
CAISFSTSGVDEQFF
TGTGCCATCAGCTTCTCGACTAGCGGGGTCGATGAGCAGTTCTTC
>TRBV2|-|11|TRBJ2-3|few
CATTPEDTQYF
TGTGCAACTACCCCGGAAGATACGCAGTATTTT
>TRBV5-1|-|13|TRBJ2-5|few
CASSFNLRETQYF
TGCGCCAGCAGCTTTAATCTCCGAGAGACCCAGTACTTC
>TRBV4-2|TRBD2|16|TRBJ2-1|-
CASSQEALAGVDPQFF
TGTGCCAGCAGCCAAGAAGCACTAGCGGGAGTGGACCCCCAGTTCTTC
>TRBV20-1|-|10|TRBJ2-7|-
CSASALEQYF
TGCAGTGCTAGCGCTCTCGAGCAGTACTTC
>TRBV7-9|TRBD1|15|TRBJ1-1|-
CASSENRGMNTEAFF
TGTGCCAGCAGCGAAAACAGGGGGATGAACACTGAAGCTTTCTTT
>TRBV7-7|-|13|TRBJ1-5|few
CASSEQFNQPQHF
TGTGCTAGCAGCGAACAGTTCAATCAGCCCCAGCATTTT
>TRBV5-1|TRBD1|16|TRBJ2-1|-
CASGQTAGTGGNEQFF
TGCGCCAGCGGCCAAACGGCCGGGACAGGGGGAAATGAGCAGTTCTTC
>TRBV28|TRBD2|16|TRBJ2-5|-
CASSPIGTSGQETQYF
TGTGCCAGCAGTCCGATTGGGACTAGCGGACAAGAGACCCAGTACTTC
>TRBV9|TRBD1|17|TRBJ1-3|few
CASSVEPQGGSGNTIYF
TGTGCCAGCAGCGTAGAACCACAGGGGGGCTCTGGAAACACCATATATTTT
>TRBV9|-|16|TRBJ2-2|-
CASSTGVGQDTGELFF
TGTGCCAGCAGCACCGGCGTAGGGCAGGACACCGGGGAGCTGTTTTTT
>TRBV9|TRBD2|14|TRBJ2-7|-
CASSRTSGRYEQYF
TGTGCCAGCAGCCGGACTAGCGGGAGATACGAGCAGTACTTC
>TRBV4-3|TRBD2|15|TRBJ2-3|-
CASSQDGRGPDTQYF
TGCGCCAGCAGCCAAGACGGGAGGGGTCCAGATACGCAGTATTTT
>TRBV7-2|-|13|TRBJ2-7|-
CASSPRRGDEQYF
TGTGCCAGCAGCCCCCGGAGAGGAGACGAGCAGTACTTC
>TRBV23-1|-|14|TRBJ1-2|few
CASTLGGPYYGYTF
TGCGCCAGCACCTTGGGGGGGCCTTACTATGGCTACACCTTC